This T cell receptor (beta chain) was sequenced for a study of shared clonotypes between healthy human individuals. Study results and caveats: Sampling included only blood; tissue repertoires likely differ. Across subsets, estimated richness was generally greater for naive than for memory populations.

The V and J ends lost 4 bases and 8 bases, in that order; junction bases with no gene match: 5. Germline lookup yields CDR1 SGHNT and CDR2 YYREEE (reference sequence). The CDR3 is 13 amino acids. Researchers partitioned CD4+ cells into CD45RA+ naive and CD45RA-negative memory subsets. Assay used: immunoSEQ multiplex PCR; TCRdb lists only in-frame clones, some missing. The sample records approximately 1,500,000 clones, under 99% being singletons. In the case of this clone: Its antigen is not identified.

This sequence originates from a man aged 30-40 years in good health. The V and J genes are TRBV5-4 and TRBJ1-3, with 8 bases fitting TRBD1. Source material: naive CD4+ T cells sorted from blood. Subset of the sample: CD45RA+ positively selected. CDR3 protein: CASSLTGVDTIYF. The CDR3 region has the DNA TGTGCCAGCAGCCTGACAGGGGTGGACACCATATATTTT. The full variable domain, in which reference TRBV5-4 and TRBJ1-3 provide the parts outside the CDR3, is ETGVTQSPTHLIKTRGQQVTLRCSSQSGHNTVSWYQQALGQGPQFIFQYYREEENGRGNFPPRFSGLQFPNYSSELNVNALELDDSALYLCASSLTGVDTIYFGEGSWLTVV.